The 27 T cell receptor beta chains given below trace back to one sample, sequenced in a study of radiation and T cells in renal cell carcinoma (dated by TCRdb to about 2020). The time point label corresponds to: tumor resected at nephrectomy. Read against the paper, the sample's treatment or condition label means: treatment-naive control, cytoreductive nephrectomy. Library generation was performed with the immunoSEQ multiplex PCR assay. TCRdb provides this immuneACCESS table in a form limited to in-frame rearrangements. Some clones are lacking; in checked studies, under half of them reflect an unresolved V gene, and why the rest are absent is not known. The table for this sample lists roughly 13,000 clones; roughly 60% of them were counted only once. The top ten hold 10% to 15% of the sample. Source: tumor tissue, taken from a patient whose treatment was nephrectomy without radiotherapy. These receptors all come from a man in his forties or fifties with renal cell carcinoma.

The chain has TRBV30 and TRBJ2-7; either TRBD1 or TRBD2 may fit D (5 bases each). The CDR3 has 15 amino acids. Between the trimmed V and J ends, which lost 3 bases and 0 bases, there was a span of 15 bases. In germline, CDR1 is GTSNPN, CDR2 SVGIG (reference sequence). The CDR3 region has the DNA TGTGCCTGGAGGAGGGGTGGACTCCTCTCCTACGAGCAGTACTTC. Amino acids: CAWRRGGLLSYEQYF.

The rearrangement uses TRBV14 and TRBJ1-1; D unclear. The length of the CDR3 is 16 residues. Deletions cut 3 bases from V and 4 bases from J, with 18 bases between. From germline, CDR1 is SGHDN and CDR2 FVKESK. Here the CDR3 DNA reads TGTGCCAGCAGCCAGAGGAGCCCACAGAGACCCACTGAAGCTTTCTTT. It specifies CASSQRSPQRPTEAFF.

CDR3 amino acids: CASRTSYNEQFF. The CDR3 nucleotides read TGTGCCAGCAGGACAAGCTACAATGAGCAGTTCTTC. This chain joins TRBV27 and TRBJ2-1; D uncertain. Trimming left V 6 bases short and J 3 bases short, with 6 bases between. The CDR3 totals 12 residues. Germline loops: CDR1 MNHEY, CDR2 SMNVEV (reference sequence).

The chain couples TRBV4-2 to TRBJ2-3, with D perhaps being TRBD1 or TRBD2 (5 bases each). This CDR3 contains 16 residues. Germline CDR1 reads LGHNA; CDR2 reads YNFKEQ. Trimming stripped 1 base from V and 4 bases from J, with 15 bases between. Here the CDR3 DNA reads TGTGCCAGCAGCCAAGGAGCAGAGGGACGAGCAGATACGCAGTATTTT. This translates into CASSQGAEGRADTQYF.

This clone was seen only a few times. V and J are TRBV9 and TRBJ1-4, with D unclear. Germline V gene data show CDR1 as SGDLS and CDR2 as YYNGEE. The CDR3 covers 15 residues. V was trimmed by 1 base and J by 4 bases, leaving 11 bases between them. This CDR3 is CASSVREGGNEKLFF. The CDR3 DNA sequence: TGTGCCAGCAGCGTAAGGGAGGGAGGTAATGAAAAACTGTTTTTT.

The rearrangement links TRBV2 to TRBJ1-2, with 7 bases aligning to TRBD1. The J segment lost 8 bases and the V segment lost 4 bases, leaving 4 bases of the junction unmatched. CDR1 and CDR2 (germline): SNHLY, FYNNEI. There are 12 residues in the CDR3. The CDR3 DNA follows: TGTGCCAGCAGTGCGGAAGGGGGCGGCTACACCTTC. It encodes CASSAEGGGYTF.

The V and J genes are TRBV21-1 and TRBJ2-2; the D call of TRBD1 is as the table states it, not checked on the DNA. TRBV21-1 is termed a pseudogene. The CDR3 has 16 amino acids. The CDR3 nucleotides are TGTGCCAGCAGCAAAGAGTATAGGGGCCGGACCGGGGAGCTGTTTTTT. Its translation is CASSKEYRGRTGELFF.

The chain employs TRBV9 and TRBJ2-3; 7 bases line up with TRBD1. V lost 4 bases, J lost 3 bases, and 8 bases stayed unmatched. CDR1 and CDR2 (germline): SGDLS, YYNGEE. This CDR3 is built from 15 residues. CDR3 amino acids: CASSRQGRRTDTQYF. CDR3 DNA: TGTGCCAGCAGCAGACAGGGAAGGAGAACAGATACGCAGTATTTT.

Remarks on this clone: The same CDR3 also results from other DNA sequences found in this sample. The CDR3 loop reads CASSTAWTFNYGYTF. For the CDR3, the DNA is TGTGCCAGCAGTACAGCTTGGACATTCAACTATGGCTACACCTTC. The genes are TRBV7-2 and TRBJ1-2; D may be TRBD1 (5 bases). Germline-derived CDR1 and CDR2 are SGHTA and FQGNSA. The V end was cut by 6 bases, the J end by 2 bases, with 16 bases between. The CDR3 is 15 amino acids.

The V call is TRBV6-6, the J call TRBJ1-3; a weak D match, TRBD1 (5 bases). This CDR3 is 15 amino acids long. CDR1 and CDR2 from the germline V gene are MNHNY and SVGAGI (reference sequence). Trimming took 6 bases from V and 0 from J, leaving 12 bases between them. The CDR3 sequence is CASSQQGVSGNTIYF. The DNA for the CDR3 is TGTGCCAGCAGCCAGCAAGGGGTCTCTGGAAACACCATATATTTT.

This rearrangement joins TRBV7-2 to TRBJ1-2; D call uncertain. The CDR3 is made up of 13 amino acids. V gave up 2 bases and J gave up 9 bases, with 13 bases separating them. Germline CDR1 reads SGHTA; CDR2 reads FQGNSA. The CDR3 nucleotides read TGTGCCAGCAGCTTACGGCAGGCCGAGAGCTACACCTTC. This sequence encodes CASSLRQAESYTF.

This clone was observed a handful of times. The chain's CDR3 is CASSPYGQGPYNEQFF. The CDR3 DNA reads as TGTGCCAGTAGTCCGTACGGACAGGGCCCCTACAATGAGCAGTTCTTC. V usage is TRBV19 and J usage is TRBJ2-1; TRBD1 matches at 8 bases. CDR3 length: 16 amino acids. Trimming removed 5 bases from V and 2 bases from J; junction bases left unmatched: 8. Germline V gives CDR1 LNHDA, CDR2 SQIVND (reference sequence).

The rearrangement links TRBV2 to TRBJ2-1, with no clear D. CDR3 size: 11 residues. Germline CDR1 and CDR2: SNHLY and FYNNEI. The V and J ends lost 3 bases and 9 bases respectively, with 6 bases between them. CDR3 nucleotides: TGTGCCAGCAGTGAGGTGGGTGAGCAGTTCTTC. This codes for CASSEVGEQFF.

The chain combines TRBV11-3 with TRBJ2-1, with D perhaps TRBD1 or TRBD2 (5 bases each). This CDR3 contains 15 residues. CDR1 is SGHNT, CDR2 YENEEA, per germline. With 0 bases removed from V and 9 bases from J, the gap between germline ends came to 15 bases. The CDR3 DNA reads as TGTGCCAGCAGCTTAGATCCGGGACCCACGATTGAGCAGTTCTTC. Protein: CASSLDPGPTIEQFF.

The V and J genes are TRBV5-1 and TRBJ1-2, with D unresolved. Trimming pared 0 bases from V and 0 bases from J, leaving 9 bases between. The CDR3 runs 15 residues. In germline, CDR1 is SGHRS, CDR2 YFSETQ. The CDR3 sequence is CASSLDSTSNYGYTF. The DNA for the CDR3 is TGCGCCAGCAGCTTGGACTCCACTTCTAACTATGGCTACACCTTC.

The gene calls are TRBV19 and TRBJ1-3; D unclear. Germline CDR1 and CDR2: LNHDA and SQIVND (reference sequence). The V end was cut by 9 bases, the J end by 1 base, with 13 bases between. The CDR3 runs 14 residues. This CDR3 is CASSTGASGNTIYF. Here the CDR3 DNA reads TGTGCCAGCTCCACGGGAGCTTCTGGAAACACCATATATTTT.

V usage is TRBV19 and J usage is TRBJ1-2; D is undetermined. Per germline, CDR1 LNHDA and CDR2 SQIVND (reference sequence). Deletions cut 7 bases from V and 0 bases from J, with 27 bases between. The CDR3 extends over 19 amino acids. The CDR3 spells CASKIRAVSLKKANYGYTF. In DNA form, the CDR3 reads TGTGCCAGTAAGATAAGGGCAGTTTCCCTAAAGAAAGCTAACTATGGCTACACCTTC.

The J gene is TRBJ1-1, the V gene TRBV6-6; D is undetermined. Germline V lookup: CDR1 MNHNY, CDR2 SVGAGI (reference sequence). The CDR3 runs 13 residues. Between the trimmed V and J ends, which lost 8 bases and 0 bases, there was a span of 10 bases. This CDR3 is CASRRELNTEAFF. The CDR3 region has the DNA TGTGCCAGCCGGCGAGAACTGAACACTGAAGCTTTCTTT.

V is TRBV5-1 and J is TRBJ2-4, with TRBD2 matching 9 bases. The trim removed 7 bases at V and 8 bases at J, leaving 13 bases unmatched. Germline V gene lookup returns CDR1 SGHRS and CDR2 YFSETQ. The CDR3 sequence is 15 residues long. CDR3 nucleotides: TGCGCCAGCGGTTATAGCGGGGGAGATTGGGACATTCAGTACTTC. Translating gives CASGYSGGDWDIQYF.

The CDR3 DNA reads as TGTGCCAGCAGGGGGACAGGGACCACCTACGAGCAGTACTTC. It is translated as CASRGTGTTYEQYF. This chain joins TRBV6-1 and TRBJ2-7, with 9 positions matching TRBD1. Germline assignment: CDR1 MNHNS and CDR2 SASEGT. The CDR3 extends over 14 amino acids. J lost 2 bases, V lost 6 bases, and 5 bases had no gene match.

This clone appeared a few times. This rearrangement joins TRBV19 to TRBJ1-1; no firm D call. The CDR3 runs 12 residues. V was shortened by 6 bases and J by 3 bases, with 8 bases between the two germline ends. Germline CDR1 is LNHDA and CDR2 is SQIVND (reference sequence). The CDR3 coding sequence is TGTGCCAGTAGGGGTCCGGACACTGAAGCTTTCTTT. Its translation: CASRGPDTEAFF.

V usage is TRBV7-9 and J usage is TRBJ1-1; D might be TRBD1 (6 bases). This CDR3 spans 13 amino acids. The V end lost 5 bases, the J end lost 0 bases, and 7 bases lay between the germline ends. Germline-derived CDR1 and CDR2 are SEHNR and FQNEAQ (reference sequence). DNA of the CDR3: TGTGCCAGCAGCGGACAGCTGAACACTGAAGCTTTCTTT. Translating it yields CASSGQLNTEAFF.

This chain links TRBV29-1 with TRBJ2-7; either TRBD1 or TRBD2 may supply D (6 bases each). The CDR3 length is 13 residues. Germline CDR1 SQVTM, CDR2 ANQGSEA. Trimming removed 7 bases from V and 4 bases from J, with 17 bases in between. CDR3 protein: CSGGTGADYEQYF. In nucleotides, the CDR3 is TGCAGCGGGGGAACGGGGGCGGATTACGAGCAGTACTTC.

The chain joins TRBV7-3 to TRBJ2-1; a possible D gene is TRBD2 (6 bases). V was trimmed by 3 bases and J by 7 bases, leaving 10 bases between them. The CDR3 is made up of 13 amino acids. Germline CDR1 and CDR2: SGHTA and FQGTGA. Written as DNA, the CDR3 is TGTGCCAGCAGCTTGACTAGGAGAAATGAGCAGTTCTTC. It translates to CASSLTRRNEQFF.

The chain uses TRBV12-5 and TRBJ2-7, with 7 bases matching TRBD1. Germline-derived CDR1 and CDR2 are LGHNT and FRNRAP. There are 16 residues in the CDR3. V was clipped by 2 bases and J by 2 bases; unmatched bases: 9. In DNA, the CDR3 is TGTGCTAGTGGTTTGAGTGGGACAGATAAACCCTACGAGCAGTACTTC. It is translated as CASGLSGTDKPYEQYF.

The rearrangement links TRBV7-7 to TRBJ2-1; D call uncertain. V was cut by 5 bases and J by 6 bases, with 11 bases left in between. The CDR3 runs to 13 residues. Looked up from germline, CDR1 is SSHAT and CDR2 is FNYEAQ (reference sequence). The CDR3 DNA reads TGTGCCAGCAGCCCCCAAGCCTCCAATGAGCAGTTCTTC. Its translation: CASSPQASNEQFF.

The chain carries TRBV19 and TRBJ2-7, with TRBD1 identical over 7 bases. Looked up from germline, CDR1 is LNHDA and CDR2 is SQIVND (reference sequence). This CDR3 region has 15 residues. The junction had 8 bases not matched to a gene; V was cut back by 1 base and J by 5 bases. CDR3: CASSIAAGGTDEQYF. CDR3 bases: TGTGCCAGTAGTATAGCGGCAGGGGGAACTGACGAGCAGTACTTC.